The 15 T cell receptor delta chains below were found in one sample sequenced in a study of γδ T cells in repeated Plasmodium falciparum infection. TCRdb redid the clone calls on the multiplex PCR reads with CATT. The top ten hold 9% to 10% of the sample, which has approximately 90,000 delta-chain clones, 0.75% to 1% seen once. Bulk repertoires came from Vgamma9/Vdelta2+ or Vdelta2-negative gammadelta T cells flow-sorted from PBMC. Sequences were obtained from gamma-delta T cells from blood. These receptors all stem from a pool of human donors (malaria-infected and uninfected, not separated).

In its sample, this clone was seen many times. TCRdb has a much larger clone's protein, which differs at residue 7 from the translation of this DNA, likely because of a read error; what is shown is the protein translated from the DNA. The chain links TRDV2 to TRDJ1, with TRDD3 matching over 7 bases. In germline, CDR1 is GEAIGNYY, CDR2 EKD. V lost 0 bases and J lost 0; bases outside the gene matches: 21. This CDR3 spans 21 amino acids. The CDR3 coding sequence is TGTGCCTGTGACACCAAGACACTGGGGATCGGGCTGGACCCGTACACCGATAAACTCATCTTT. Its protein product is CACDTKTLGIGLDPYTDKLIF.

This clone showed up many times. The translation of this DNA and the TCRdb protein of a much larger clone differ at residue 10, probably owing to a read error; the protein shown here is translated from the DNA. CDR3 sequence reads: CACDIIGVGGTAQLFF. The CDR3 DNA is TGTGCCTGTGACATAATTGGGGTGGGAGGGACAGCACAACTCTTCTTT. The chain joins TRDV2 to TRDJ2; a weak D match, TRDD3 (5 bases). The J gene, missing from TCRdb, was assigned here through DNA to germline matching. The CDR3 sequence is 16 residues long. Germline V CDR1 and CDR2: GEAIGNYY, EKD. V lost 2 bases to trimming and J lost 4 bases, with 16 bases between them.

A note on this clone: A single base is all that separates this from a far larger clone, so a read error is likely. Within the sample, other DNA sequences also encode this same CDR3. V usage is TRAV38-2/DV8 and J usage is TRDJ1; 12 positions match TRDD3. Germline values: CDR1 TSESDYY, CDR2 QEAYKQQN. After removal of 0 bases from V and 0 bases from J, the junction contained 27 bases not matched to a gene. The CDR3 consists of 25 residues. The CDR3 sequence is CAYRSVNFVKGDLLGDTGNTDKLIF. As DNA, the CDR3 is TGTGCTTATAGGAGCGTTAACTTCGTCAAGGGCGACCTCCTGGGGGATACGGGGAACACCGATAAACTCATCTTT.

Remarks on this clone: TCRdb's entry gives the protein of a much larger clone, which mismatches this DNA's translation at residue 4, likely from a read error; the protein reported here is translated from the DNA. Written as DNA, the CDR3 is TGTGCTCTTGAGGACCCCTTCCAAGGGGGATACTTGTACACCGATAAACTCATCTTT. This gives the protein CALEDPFQGGYLYTDKLIF. The V and J genes are TRDV1 and TRDJ1; 9 nucleotides line up with TRDD3. No J segment appears in TCRdb, so it was assigned here by matching the sequence to germline. The CDR3 length is 19 residues. Looked up from germline, CDR1 is TSWWSYY and CDR2 is QGS. The trim removed 7 bases at V and 0 bases at J, leaving 18 bases unmatched.

This clone was detected a few times. This DNA translates differently at residue 6 from the TCRdb protein, which is that of a much larger clone; a read error is likely, and the protein shown is the DNA's own translation. V gene TRDV2 combines with J gene TRDJ2; TRDD3 aligns across 11 bases. TCRdb supplies no J gene; here it was assigned by aligning the nucleotide sequence to germline. Trimming took 1 base from V and 1 from J; bases not matched to a gene: 16. The CDR3 contains 21 residues. The germline CDR1 and CDR2 sequences are GEAIGNYY and EKD. Written as DNA, the CDR3 is TGTGCCTGTGACACGATAGGTGGGGGATACGCGGTTAACGATTTGACAGCACAACTCTTCTTT. This gives the protein CACDTIGGGYAVNDLTAQLFF.

V is TRDV1 and J is TRDJ1; 9 bases are shared with TRDD3. The J gene, left out of TCRdb, was set here by checking the DNA against germline. Germline V gene sequence: CDR1 TSWWSYY, CDR2 QGS. The V and J ends lost 3 bases and 1 base, in that order; junction bases with no gene match: 6. The CDR3 loop spans 16 amino acids. CDR3 sequence (DNA): TGTGCTCTTGGGGAGACACACTGGGGGAGCACCGATAAACTCATCTTT. Its protein is CALGETHWGSTDKLIF.

For this clone: A read error is the likely source, as a far larger clone sits one nucleotide away. The same CDR3 can be traced to other DNA sequences in this sample. The gene calls are TRDV1 and TRDJ1; the match to TRDD3 covers 9 bases. The J gene was missing in TCRdb and was found by matching the end of the DNA to germline. Germline lookup yields CDR1 TSWWSYY and CDR2 QGS. This CDR3 has 18 residues. As DNA, the CDR3 is TGCGCTCTTGGGTTCTACGAATCTGGGGGATTGTACACCGATAAACTCATCTTT. Protein: CALGFYESGGLYTDKLIF.

This clone was found many times. A read error is likely here: a far larger clone is one base away. In the same sample, other DNA sequences code for this CDR3. No J gene was assigned, while the V gene was called as TRDV1. Germline lookup yields CDR1 TSWWSYY and CDR2 QGS. The CDR3 has 12 residues. The CDR3 here is CALGERGHKLIF. The CDR3 bases are TGTGCTCTTGGGGAACGGGGCCACAAGCTCATCTTT.

In regard to this clone: The protein TCRdb gives is from a much larger clone and does not agree with this DNA's translation at residue 11, likely a read error; the protein shown here comes from the DNA. The CDR3 sequence: CALGELEVGSIDKLIF. DNA for the CDR3: TGTGCTCTTGGGGAACTGGAGGTGGGGTCCATCGATAAACTCATCTTT. This chain joins TRDV1 and TRDJ1, with a tentative D call TRDD3 (5 bases). The ends were cut back, 0 bases at V and 4 bases at J, with 15 bases in the middle. This CDR3 is 16 amino acids long. Germline V lookup: CDR1 TSWWSYY, CDR2 QGS.

Note on this clone: This DNA's translation and the protein TCRdb lists, from a much larger clone, do not match at residue 11, likely due to a read error; the protein shown is translated from the DNA. This chain uses TRDV2 with TRDJ1; 7 bases line up with TRDD3. The J gene is absent in TCRdb and was assigned here via DNA matching to germline. The V gene's germline CDR1 is GEAIGNYY and CDR2 EKD. The CDR3 sequence is 15 residues long. DNA of the CDR3: TGTGCCTGTGACACAGTGGGGATAAGTACCGGTAAACTCATCTTT. Its translation is CACDTVGISTGKLIF.

Worth noting for this clone: TCRdb has a much larger clone's protein, which differs at residue 10 from the translation of this DNA, likely because of a read error; what is shown is the protein translated from the DNA. V is TRDV1 and J is TRDJ1; 8 bases are shared with TRDD3. TCRdb supplies no J gene; here it was assigned by aligning the nucleotide sequence to germline. CDR3 length: 24 amino acids. Germline V lookup: CDR1 TSWWSYY, CDR2 QGS. The junction had 30 bases not matched to a gene; V was cut back by 0 bases and J by 3 bases. CDR3 loop: CALGELSLPCQLGGIKVVADKLIF. The CDR3 nucleotides are TGTGCTCTTGGGGAACTTAGCCTTCCCTGTCAACTAGGGGGGATAAAGGTGGTGGCCGATAAACTCATCTTT.

This clone has more than one count but fewer than ten. The protein given by TCRdb reflects a much larger clone and differs at residue 17 from this DNA's translation, likely from a read error; the protein shown is the DNA's translation. CDR3 amino acids: CALTITHGYLLGDTDKRIF. In DNA form, the CDR3 reads TGTGCTCTTACCATTACCCATGGTTATTTACTGGGGGATACCGATAAACGCATCTTT. With the J gene uncalled, the V gene is TRDV1; TRDD3, as called in the table, went unchecked against the DNA. Germline assignment: CDR1 TSWWSYY and CDR2 QGS. This CDR3 is 19 amino acids long.

A remark on this clone: TCRdb's listed protein matches a much larger clone and diverges from this DNA's translation at residue 6, likely through a read error; the protein shown comes from the DNA. The rearrangement uses TRDV1 and TRDJ1; maybe TRDD3 (5 bases). Germline V gene sequence: CDR1 TSWWSYY, CDR2 QGS. CDR3 length equals 17 residues. V lost 6 bases, J lost 2 bases, and 22 bases lay in between. This CDR3 reads CALGDLPSSWETDKLIF. The CDR3 region has the DNA TGTGCTCTTGGAGATCTCCCGTCCTCCTGGGAAACCGATAAACTCATCTTT.

As concerns this clone: The likely explanation is a read error, given a far larger clone one base away. Other DNA sequences within the sample encode an identical CDR3. The chain joins TRDV1 to TRDJ1, with 7 bases matching TRDD3. Germline CDR1 TSWWSYY, CDR2 QGS. This CDR3 spans 17 amino acids. The V segment lost 4 bases and the J segment 8 bases; nucleotides outside the gene matches: 19. The CDR3 DNA reads TGTGCTCTTGGGGCTCGCTCCCCCTTACAACTGGGGTACAAACTCATCTTT. As protein: CALGARSPLQLGYKLIF.

The sample holds a few counts of this clone. The protein given by TCRdb reflects a much larger clone and differs at residue 16 from this DNA's translation, likely from a read error; the protein shown is the DNA's translation. The CDR3 here is CALGELPIPGVWGIVRTDKLIF. For the CDR3, the DNA is TGTGCTCTTGGGGAACTGCCGATTCCGGGAGTCTGGGGGATAGTGAGGACCGATAAACTCATCTTT. The chain carries TRDV1 and TRDJ1; TRDD3 matches at 10 bases. No J gene is reported in TCRdb; it was inferred here by comparing the DNA with germline. J lost 2 bases, V lost 0 bases, and 21 bases had no gene match. This CDR3 spans 22 amino acids. The germline gives CDR1 TSWWSYY, CDR2 QGS.